One and the same sample provided the 21 T cell receptor beta chains below, sequenced in a study of CD8 T cells in Susac syndrome. Roughly 0.45 to 1 ug RNA was reverse transcribed with random hexamers. TCRdb fed the immunoSEQ multiplex PCR reads into MiXCR, producing one record per CDR3 protein. Of more than 150,000 distinct CDR3 sequences listed, 95% to 96% are singletons. The sample was CD4+ T cells from PBMCs. The receptors derive from a human donor with Susac syndrome.

The genes are TRBV28 and TRBJ2-1; D uncertain. In germline, CDR1 is MDHEN, CDR2 SYDVKM. The CDR3 is 11 residues long. Trimming shortened V by 3 bases and J by 8 bases, and 5 bases separated the two germline ends. The CDR3 nucleotides are TGTGCCAGCAGTTTGACCGATGAGCAGTTCTTC. Translating gives CASSLTDEQFF.

The chain carries TRBV7-2 and TRBJ1-6; D unclear. CDR3 length: 14 residues. With 6 bases removed from V and 7 bases from J, the gap between germline ends came to 13 bases. Germline V CDR1 and CDR2: SGHTA, FQGNSA. The CDR3 protein is CASRPGRENSPLHF. The CDR3 region has the DNA TGTGCCAGCAGACCCGGACGGGAGAATTCACCCCTCCACTTT.

The chain carries TRBV4-1 and TRBJ1-4; no firm D call. The CDR3 runs to 14 residues. Germline values: CDR1 MGHRA, CDR2 YSYEKL. Trimming took 4 bases from V and 1 from J, leaving 7 bases between them. CDR3 bases: TGCGCCAGCAGCCTCACCTTAACTAATGAAAAACTGTTTTTT. The encoded protein is CASSLTLTNEKLFF.

The chain has TRBV5-4 and TRBJ1-5; D unresolved. Trimming left V 2 bases short and J 7 bases short, with 10 bases between. Germline-derived CDR1 and CDR2 are SGHNT and YYREEE (reference sequence). The CDR3 runs to 13 residues. CDR3 in amino acids: CASSLGLGQPQHF. The CDR3 DNA reads as TGTGCCAGCAGCTTAGGGTTGGGGCAGCCCCAGCATTTT.

V and J are TRBV9 and TRBJ1-1; D may be TRBD1 (6 bases). This CDR3 is built from 20 residues. Germline V CDR1 and CDR2: SGDLS, YYNGEE. Between the trimmed V and J ends, which lost 3 bases and 1 base, there was a span of 28 bases. CDR3 protein: CASSARDNRPPSEPNTEAFF. The CDR3, as DNA: TGTGCCAGCAGCGCCCGGGACAATCGTCCGCCGTCTGAACCGAACACTGAAGCTTTCTTT.

J is TRBJ1-2 and V is TRBV12-3 or TRBV12-4; D gene uncertain. The CDR3 loop spans 14 amino acids. The V end lost 0 bases, the J end lost 4 bases, and 9 bases lay between the germline ends. This CDR3 is CASSLARAGYGYTF. The CDR3 DNA is TGTGCCAGCAGTTTAGCGCGGGCAGGCTATGGCTACACCTTC.

V and J are TRBV3-1 and TRBJ1-5; TRBD1 might be the D (6 bases). Trimming stripped 3 bases from V and 7 bases from J, with 13 bases between. The CDR3 is 14 residues long. Germline V gene sequence: CDR1 LGHDT, CDR2 YNNKEL (reference sequence). CDR3 region: CASSQGAQIQPQHF. CDR3 sequence (DNA): TGTGCCAGCAGCCAGGGGGCACAGATCCAGCCCCAGCATTTT.

The genes are TRBV7-2 and TRBJ1-5, with D possibly being TRBD1 (6 bases). The V end was cut by 5 bases, the J end by 8 bases, with 10 bases between. Germline V lookup: CDR1 SGHTA, CDR2 FQGNSA. The CDR3 runs to 12 residues. CDR3 in amino acids: CASSGRGEPQHF. The CDR3 coding sequence is TGTGCCAGCAGCGGGAGGGGGGAGCCCCAGCATTTT.

The V and J genes are TRBV9 and TRBJ2-3; TRBD2 might be the D (6 bases). This CDR3 is built from 16 residues. V lost 4 bases and J 2 bases, leaving 17 bases between the germline ends. CDR1 and CDR2 (germline): SGDLS, YYNGEE. The CDR3 here is CASSPTAGSFTDTQYF. For the CDR3, the DNA is TGTGCCAGCAGCCCGACCGCGGGGAGCTTCACAGATACGCAGTATTTT. The variable domain in full, completed from reference TRBV9 and TRBJ2-3, reads DSGVTQTPKHLITATGQRVTLRCSPRSGDLSVYWYQQSLDQGLQFLIQYYNGEERAKGNILERFSAQQFPDLHSELNLSSLELGDSALYFCASSPTAGSFTDTQYFGPGTRLTVL.

The chain employs TRBV29-1 and TRBJ2-3; D possibly uses TRBD1 or TRBD2 (6 bases each). The CDR3 covers 14 residues. CDR1 is SQVTM, CDR2 ANQGSEA, per germline. With 4 bases removed from V and 2 bases from J, the gap between germline ends came to 13 bases. The CDR3 nucleotides are TGCAGCGTTGCTGCGGGACACATCACAGATACGCAGTATTTT. As protein: CSVAAGHITDTQYF.

The rearrangement joins TRBV20-1 to TRBJ2-7; TRBD2 matches at 8 bases. Germline V gene data show CDR1 as DFQATT and CDR2 as SNEGSKA (reference sequence). The CDR3 runs 15 residues. CDR3 amino acids: CNATSSGGGSYEQYV. The CDR3 bases are TGCAATGCTACCTCAAGCGGGGGTGGGTCCTACGAGCAGTACGTC.

The genes are TRBV12-3 or TRBV12-4 and TRBJ2-7; TRBD2 might be the D (7 bases). There are 14 residues in the CDR3. V was pared by 4 bases and J by 4 bases, with 14 bases between. CDR3 sequence reads: CASSWGGRRYEQYF. CDR3 coding DNA: TGTGCCAGCAGTTGGGGGGGGCGAAGGTACGAGCAGTACTTC.

The chain uses TRBV4-3 and TRBJ1-1; unclear D gene. Trimming took 5 bases from V and 1 from J, leaving 14 bases between them. The germline CDR1 and CDR2 sequences are LGHNA and YSLEER. The CDR3 is made up of 15 amino acids. The CDR3 DNA follows: TGCGCCAGCAGCAAGAATAACATGCAGAACACTGAAGCTTTCTTT. This sequence encodes CASSKNNMQNTEAFF.

The chain combines TRBV3-1 with TRBJ2-3; TRBD2 aligns across 8 bases. J was trimmed by 0 bases and V by 0 bases; bases with no gene match: 2. The V gene's germline CDR1 is LGHDT and CDR2 YNNKEL (reference sequence). This CDR3 comprises 16 residues. The DNA for the CDR3 is TGTGCCAGCAGCCAAGAGCGGGGGGCAAGCACAGATACGCAGTATTTT. Residues: CASSQERGASTDTQYF.

V is TRBV20-1 and J is TRBJ2-7, with a tentative D call TRBD1 (5 bases). The germline CDR1 and CDR2 sequences are DFQATT and SNEGSKA (reference sequence). The CDR3 consists of 12 residues. Trimming took 5 bases from V and 2 from J, leaving 10 bases between them. CDR3 in DNA: TGCAGTGCTCTCAAGGGGACCTACGAGCAGTACGTC. Its protein is CSALKGTYEQYV.

This clonotype occurred a few times. A read error may account for a junction end that differs from germline. The CDR3 region has the DNA TGTGCCAGCAGTTTAGGGCAGGGAGGCTACACCTTC. This translates into CASSLGQGGYTF. The chain carries TRBV7-9 and TRBJ1-2; possible D gene TRBD1, 5 bases. Germline V CDR1 and CDR2: SEHNR, FQNEAQ (reference sequence). The CDR3 spans 12 residues. The variable domain in full, with the rest retrieved from reference TRBV7-9 and TRBJ1-2, is DTGVSQNPRHKITKRGQNVTFRCDPISEHNRLYWYRQTLGQGPEFLTYFQNEAQLEKSRLLSDRFSAERPKGSFSTLEIQRTEQGDSAMYLCASSLGQGGYTFGSGTRLTVV.

V usage is TRBV19 and J usage is TRBJ2-7; the D is unclear. This CDR3 is built from 12 residues. Germline assignment: CDR1 LNHDA and CDR2 SQIVND (reference sequence). V was cut by 3 bases and J by 2 bases, with 5 bases left in between. CDR3 amino acids: CASSINTYEQYF. In nucleotides, the CDR3 is TGTGCCAGTAGTATCAACACCTACGAGCAGTACTTC.

V is TRBV20-1 and J is TRBJ2-7, with 10 nucleotides matching TRBD2. CDR3 length: 14 amino acids. Germline CDR1 reads DFQATT; CDR2 reads SNEGSKA (reference sequence). The ends lost 3 bases at V and 1 base at J; junction bases unmatched: 3. The CDR3 is CSASGGLASYEQYF. The CDR3 DNA follows: TGCAGTGCTAGCGGGGGACTAGCGTCCTACGAGCAGTACTTC.

This chain uses TRBV5-1 with TRBJ2-5, with D perhaps being TRBD1 or TRBD2 (5 bases each). The CDR3 length is 12 residues. The ends were cut back, 0 bases at V and 9 bases at J, with 9 bases in the middle. Germline loops: CDR1 SGHRS, CDR2 YFSETQ. CDR3 residues: CASSLGMGAQYF. The CDR3 DNA reads TGCGCCAGCAGCTTGGGAATGGGGGCCCAGTACTTC.

The count of this clonotype is one. The chain has TRBV20-1 and TRBJ1-1, with TRBD1 matching over 7 bases. Trimming removed 2 bases from V and 1 base from J; junction bases left unmatched: 7. This CDR3 has 15 residues. Germline V gene data show CDR1 as DFQATT and CDR2 as SNEGSKA (reference sequence). CDR3: CSARPRQGANTEAFF. Written as DNA, the CDR3 is TGCAGTGCTAGACCCCGACAGGGAGCGAACACTGAAGCTTTCTTT.

The chain recombines TRBV6-6 with TRBJ2-7; possibly TRBD1 or TRBD2 for D (5 bases each). V was clipped by 4 bases and J by 3 bases, with 16 bases between them. Germline V lookup: CDR1 MNHNY, CDR2 SVGAGI (reference sequence). This CDR3 has 15 amino acids. The DNA of the CDR3 is TGTGCCAGCAGTTCGCCGGTTGTGGGGGACTACGAGCAGTACTTC. The encoded protein is CASSSPVVGDYEQYF.